The following is a T cell receptor (beta chain) sequence with its context. What this receptor recognizes is not known. No quality values exist for individual bases; no much larger clone is one base distant. The germline V gene (reference sequence) gives CDR1 as LNHDA and CDR2 as SQIVND. At the junction V is shortened by 4 bases and J by 2 bases, with 11 bases in between. The CDR3, from cysteine to phenylalanine, totals 14 residues. Just CDR3 DNA is preserved here, 42 bases in frame from base 1. TCRbeta CDR3 regions were amplified from genomic DNA using the immunoSEQ Assay, a bias-controlled multiplex PCR. Turning to the authors' computational methods: The number of nucleated cells in each sample was estimated by amplification of reference gene primers within the assay. Sequence reads were collapsed and filtered to measure the absolute abundance of every unique TCRbeta CDR3 rearrangement. For each sample, productive Simpson clonality was calculated by taking the square root of Simpson's diversity index across productive rearrangements. TCRdb's version of the immuneACCESS table is confined to in-frame rearrangements and falls short of the full clone set. An unresolved V gene accounts for under half of the shortfall where checked; the remainder is of unknown origin. V, J and clone size are taken as reported in that table, and D and trimming were inferred from the DNA itself. The sample table holds some 150,000 clones, of which around 90% were seen once. Roughly 1.5% of the sample is in the top ten clones.

This sample was included in a study of blood T cell repertoires in COVID-19 (dated by TCRdb to about 2020). About the study as a whole: Collaborator samples came from the United States, Italy and Spain and covered acute and convalescent phases of COVID-19. The material from the prospective study consisted of cDNA or gDNA derived from T cells, B-cell-depleted T cells, or PBMCs. A de-identified subject ID, COVID-19 status, age in years and sex were almost always included in the sample metadata. The dataset comprised deeply sampled blood TCRbeta repertoires from subjects exposed to, actively infected with, or recovered from COVID-19. HLA class I and class II types, where available, came from metadata supplied by the sample provider rather than from assay-based typing. The samples were drawn from two sources: the first 160 participants of the ongoing ImmuneRACE study, and over 1,000 subjects contributed by 6 global collaborators. The repertoires were released in a freely available public database intended as a resource for research on the immune response to SARS-CoV-2.

Each collaborating institution followed its own protocols to collect whole blood in K2EDTA tubes. For TCRbeta analysis, collaborator samples were shipped as frozen whole blood, as isolated PBMCs, or as DNA extracted from either sample type. On the study overall, not on this receptor specifically: How much clinical and demographic metadata was included differed by source and by participant, and the metadata was provided uncurated.

The TCR comes from a woman between 50 and 59 years old with acute or convalescent COVID-19. The chain links TRBV19 with TRBJ2-5; a tentative D match to TRBD1 spans 5 bases. Sequenced sample: peripheral blood. The CDR3 here reads CASSRQGRQETQYF. The bases are TGTGCCAGTAGTAGGCAGGGTAGGCAAGAGACCCAGTACTTC.